The T cell receptor (beta chain) under discussion was sequenced for a study of technical replicates of blood from a few donors. TCRdb keeps only in-frame clones here, not all; method: immunoSEQ multiplex PCR. This sample has about 66,000 clones, with about 90% found just once. The clonotype originates from a human donor in good health. The sequenced sample was T cells isolated from PBMCs.

The CDR3 DNA follows: TGTGCCAGCGGGACACCCGACAGACCGAACACTGAAGCTTTCTTT. Amino acids: CASGTPDRPNTEAFF. This chain connects TRBV28 to TRBJ1-1, with a possible D match to TRBD1 (6 bases). This CDR3 has 15 amino acids. The germline gives CDR1 MDHEN, CDR2 SYDVKM. Trimming took off 8 bases at V and 1 base at J, with 17 bases between the two ends.